This TCR beta chain was recorded in a study of T-cell reconstitution after alpha-beta-depleted transplantation in children. The CDR3 totals 13 residues. V gave up 0 bases and J gave up 7 bases, with 8 bases separating them. In germline, CDR1 is SGHRS, CDR2 YFSETQ. This clonotype occurred a few times. TCRbeta library construction was performed incorporating unique molecular identifiers. Each CDR3 protein gets one entry after TCRdb re-called the PCR reads with MiXCR. The table has about 410,000 distinct CDR3 sequences, over 20% seen once. J is TRBJ1-5 and V is TRBV5-1; D gene ambiguous. This material consisted of PBMCs from the stem cell graft donor, taken from the stem cell graft. This TCR was recovered from a human donor who donated a stem cell graft to a child with acute myeloid leukemia. CDR3 loop: CASSLDAEQPQHF. CDR3 DNA sequence: TGCGCCAGCAGCTTGGACGCGGAGCAGCCCCAGCATTTT.